The clone carrying this T cell receptor beta chain occurred many times. Its matching antigen is unknown. Sequencing ends 3 residues short of the CDR3 end; the germline J gene provides the rest. This record comes from a study of T cell clonality in common variable immunodeficiency. Assay used: immunoSEQ multiplex PCR; TCRdb lists only in-frame clones, some missing. The table lists over 30,000 clones, with no singletons. Broader study findings: CVID subjects shared fewer TCRbeta clones than healthy controls did. Fewer deletions and N-nucleotide insertions were reportedly seen in common variable immunodeficiency TCR beta sequences.

This CDR3 is 13 amino acids long. Trimming removed 6 bases at V and 2 bases at J, with 11 bases between. CDR1 is LNHDA, CDR2 SQIVND, per germline (reference sequence). This clonotype was sampled from a person aged 18 to 75 in good health. The chain combines TRBV19 with TRBJ2-7, with a possible D match to TRBD2 (5 bases). Sequencing used peripheral blood mononuclear cells. The CDR3 reads CASSHPGAYEQYF. CDR3 DNA, as far as it was read: TGTGCCAGTAGCCACCCCGGGGCCTACGAG.